The 4 T cell receptor beta chains presented below share a single source sample, sequenced in a study of shared T cell receptors in the human thymus. Profiling relied on immunoSEQ multiplex PCR, and the TCRdb table lists in-frame clones only, not all of them. The profile shows 650,000 to 950,000 clones, approximately 85% of them singletons. This sample also appeared in a second study, on human thymus T cells.

The sample comprised thymocytes. All receptors come from a girl less than two years old with a congenital heart defect.

In regard to this clone: This CDR3 is also generated by other DNA sequences in the sample. The rearrangement uses TRBV4-1 and TRBJ1-6; TRBD1 aligns across 8 bases. The trim removed 9 bases at V and 1 base at J, leaving 8 bases unmatched. The germline V gene encodes CDR1 MGHRA and CDR2 YSYEKL. The CDR3 totals 16 residues. CDR3 DNA sequence: TGCGCCAGTAACAAAACAGGGGGGTCCTATAATTCACCCCTCCACTTT. Its translation is CASNKTGGSYNSPLHF.

The rearrangement links TRBV4-1 to TRBJ1-1, with D maybe TRBD1 (5 bases). V was pared by 2 bases and J by 3 bases, with 7 bases between. This CDR3 has 13 amino acids. CDR1 is MGHRA and CDR2 is YSYEKL in the germline V gene. CDR3 DNA: TGCGCCAGCAGCCAACCAGGGTACACTGAAGCTTTCTTT. This codes for CASSQPGYTEAFF.

The chain joins TRBV5-4 to TRBJ2-1, with TRBD1 as a possible D gene (5 bases). The germline gives CDR1 SGHNT, CDR2 YYREEE (reference sequence). The CDR3 sequence is 12 residues long. With 1 base removed from V and 8 bases from J, the gap between germline ends came to 7 bases. The CDR3 nucleotides are TGTGCCAGCAGCTTGAGGGGCGATGAGCAGTTCTTC. Translated, it gives CASSLRGDEQFF.

This clone was seen only a few times. V and J are TRBV6-1 and TRBJ1-2, with a weak D call TRBD1 (5 bases). This CDR3 is 15 amino acids long. Trimming left V 2 bases short and J 5 bases short, with 15 bases between. Germline V lookup: CDR1 MNHNS, CDR2 SASEGT. Here the CDR3 reads CASSELGQGVYGYTF. The CDR3 DNA sequence: TGTGCCAGCAGTGAACTTGGTCAGGGCGTATATGGCTACACCTTC.